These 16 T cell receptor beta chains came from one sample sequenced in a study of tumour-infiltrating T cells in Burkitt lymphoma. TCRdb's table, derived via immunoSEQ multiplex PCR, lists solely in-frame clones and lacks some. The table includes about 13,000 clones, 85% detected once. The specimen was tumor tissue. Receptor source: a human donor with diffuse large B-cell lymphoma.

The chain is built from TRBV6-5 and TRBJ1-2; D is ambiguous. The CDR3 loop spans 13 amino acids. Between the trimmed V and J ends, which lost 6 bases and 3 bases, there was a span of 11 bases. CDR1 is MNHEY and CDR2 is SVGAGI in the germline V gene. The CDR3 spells CASRPNIYYGYTF. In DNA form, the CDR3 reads TGTGCCAGCAGGCCTAATATCTACTATGGCTACACCTTC.

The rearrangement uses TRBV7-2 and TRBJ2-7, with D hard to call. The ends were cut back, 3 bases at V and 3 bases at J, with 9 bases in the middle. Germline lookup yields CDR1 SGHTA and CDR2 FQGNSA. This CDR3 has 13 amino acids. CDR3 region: CASSFDPNYEQYF. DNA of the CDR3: TGTGCCAGCAGCTTTGACCCTAACTACGAGCAGTACTTC.

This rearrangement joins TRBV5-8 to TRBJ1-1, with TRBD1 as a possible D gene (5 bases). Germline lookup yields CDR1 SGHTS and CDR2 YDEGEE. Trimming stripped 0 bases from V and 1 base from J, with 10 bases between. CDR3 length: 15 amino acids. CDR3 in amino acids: CASSLVFRENTEAFF. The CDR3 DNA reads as TGTGCCAGCAGCTTGGTTTTCAGGGAGAACACTGAAGCTTTCTTT. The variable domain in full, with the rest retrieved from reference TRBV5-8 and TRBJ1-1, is EAGVTQSPTHLIKTRGQQATLRCSPISGHTSVYWYQQALGLGLQFLLWYDEGEERNRGNFPPRFSGRQFPNYSSELNVNALELEDSALYLCASSLVFRENTEAFFGQGTRLTVV.

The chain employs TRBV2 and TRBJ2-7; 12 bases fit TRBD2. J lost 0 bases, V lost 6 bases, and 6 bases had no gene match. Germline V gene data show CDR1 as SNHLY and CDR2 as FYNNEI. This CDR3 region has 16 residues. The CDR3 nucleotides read TGTGCCAGCAGGGGACCGACTAGCGGGAGCTCCTACGAGCAGTACTTC. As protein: CASRGPTSGSSYEQYF.

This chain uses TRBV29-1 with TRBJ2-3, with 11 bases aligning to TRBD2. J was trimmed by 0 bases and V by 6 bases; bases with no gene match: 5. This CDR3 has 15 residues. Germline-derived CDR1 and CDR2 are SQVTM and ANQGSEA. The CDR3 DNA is TGCAGCGTCGCCGGGACTAGCGGAAGCACAGATACGCAGTATTTT. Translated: CSVAGTSGSTDTQYF.

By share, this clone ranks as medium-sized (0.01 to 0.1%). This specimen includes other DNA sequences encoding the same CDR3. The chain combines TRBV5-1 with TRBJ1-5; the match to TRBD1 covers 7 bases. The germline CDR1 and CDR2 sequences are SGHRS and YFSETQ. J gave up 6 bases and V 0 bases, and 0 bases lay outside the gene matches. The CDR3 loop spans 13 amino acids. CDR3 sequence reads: CASSLGTGQPQHF. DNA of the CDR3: TGCGCCAGCAGCTTGGGGACAGGTCAGCCCCAGCATTTT.

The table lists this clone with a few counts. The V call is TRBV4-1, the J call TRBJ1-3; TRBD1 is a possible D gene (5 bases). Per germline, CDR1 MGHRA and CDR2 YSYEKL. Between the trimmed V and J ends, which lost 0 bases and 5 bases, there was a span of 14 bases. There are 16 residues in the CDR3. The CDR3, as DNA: TGCGCCAGCAGCCAAGAATGGCAGGGTCAACGAAACACCATATATTTT. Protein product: CASSQEWQGQRNTIYF.

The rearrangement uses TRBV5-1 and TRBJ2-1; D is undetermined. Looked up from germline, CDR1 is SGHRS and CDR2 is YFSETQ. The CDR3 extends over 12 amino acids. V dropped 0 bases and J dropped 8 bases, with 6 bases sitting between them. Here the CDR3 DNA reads TGCGCCAGCAGCTTGGGTCTCGATGAGCAGTTCTTC. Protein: CASSLGLDEQFF.

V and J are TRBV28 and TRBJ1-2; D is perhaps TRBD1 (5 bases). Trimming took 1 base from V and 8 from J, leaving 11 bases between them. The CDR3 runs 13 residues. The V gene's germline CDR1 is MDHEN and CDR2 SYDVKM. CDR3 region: CASSLSQGYGYTF. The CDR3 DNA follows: TGTGCCAGCAGTTTATCCCAGGGATACGGCTACACCTTC.

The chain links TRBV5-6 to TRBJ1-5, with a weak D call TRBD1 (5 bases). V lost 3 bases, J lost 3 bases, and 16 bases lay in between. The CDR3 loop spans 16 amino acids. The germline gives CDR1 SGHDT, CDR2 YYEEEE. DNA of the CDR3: TGTGCCAGCAGCTGGGGAACGGGGACTTCCAATCAGCCCCAGCATTTT. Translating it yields CASSWGTGTSNQPQHF. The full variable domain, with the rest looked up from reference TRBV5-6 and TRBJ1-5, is DAGVTQSPTHLIKTRGQQVTLRCSPKSGHDTVSWYQQALGQGPQFIFQYYEEEERQRGNFPDRFSGHQFPNYSSELNVNALLLGDSALYLCASSWGTGTSNQPQHFGDGTRLSIL.

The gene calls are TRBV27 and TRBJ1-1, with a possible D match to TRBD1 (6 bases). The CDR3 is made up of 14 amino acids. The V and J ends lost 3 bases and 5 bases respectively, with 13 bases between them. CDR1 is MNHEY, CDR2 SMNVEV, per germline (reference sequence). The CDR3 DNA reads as TGTGCCAGCAGTTTTGGCAGGGGCTGGACTGAAGCTTTCTTT. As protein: CASSFGRGWTEAFF.

In nucleotides, the CDR3 is TGCGCCAGCAGCCCCTGGACAGGGGAGGCCGGGGAGCTGTTTTTT. Translation: CASSPWTGEAGELFF. This chain connects TRBV4-1 to TRBJ2-2, with TRBD1 matching 9 bases. V was pared by 4 bases and J by 6 bases, with 6 bases of the junction left unmatched. The CDR3 has 15 amino acids. The germline gives CDR1 MGHRA, CDR2 YSYEKL.

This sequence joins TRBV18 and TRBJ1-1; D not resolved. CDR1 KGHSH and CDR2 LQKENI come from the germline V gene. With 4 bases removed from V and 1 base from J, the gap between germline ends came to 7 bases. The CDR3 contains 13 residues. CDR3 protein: CASSQSENTEAFF. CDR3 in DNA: TGTGCCAGCTCACAGTCGGAGAACACTGAAGCTTTCTTT.

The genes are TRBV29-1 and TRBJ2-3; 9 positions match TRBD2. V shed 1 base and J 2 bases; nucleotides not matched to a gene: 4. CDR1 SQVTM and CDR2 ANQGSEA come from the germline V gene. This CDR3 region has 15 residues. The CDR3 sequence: CSVEGGRVNTDTQYF. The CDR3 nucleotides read TGCAGCGTTGAAGGCGGGAGGGTAAACACAGATACGCAGTATTTT.

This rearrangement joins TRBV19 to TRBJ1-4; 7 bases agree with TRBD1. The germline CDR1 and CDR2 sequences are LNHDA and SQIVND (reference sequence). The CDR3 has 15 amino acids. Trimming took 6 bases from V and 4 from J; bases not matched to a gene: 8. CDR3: CASSIGGQFNEKLFF. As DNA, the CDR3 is TGTGCCAGTAGCATCGGGGGACAGTTTAATGAAAAACTGTTTTTT.

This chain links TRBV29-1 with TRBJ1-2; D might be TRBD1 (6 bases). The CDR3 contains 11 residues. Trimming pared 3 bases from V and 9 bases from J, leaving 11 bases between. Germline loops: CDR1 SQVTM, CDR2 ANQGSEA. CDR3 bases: TGCAGCGTTGACCGCAGGGGTAGCTACACCTTC. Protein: CSVDRRGSYTF. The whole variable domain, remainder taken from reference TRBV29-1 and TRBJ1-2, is SAVISQKPSRDICQRGTSLTIQCQVDSQVTMMFWYRQQPGQSLTLIATANQGSEATYESGFVIDKFPISRPNLTFSTLTVSNMSPEDSSIYLCSVDRRGSYTFGSGTRLTVV.